The source of this T cell receptor (beta chain) is a study of OX40 agonist ivuxolimab in advanced cancers. Concerning this clone: Its antigen is still unknown. Sequence at one end of the junction differs from germline and may be a read error.

Repertoires were generated with immunoSEQ multiplex PCR, while TCRdb's copy carries only in-frame clones and drops some. The sample holds tens of thousands of clones, roughly 82% seen once. Patients who had autoimmune disease history or got systemic immunosuppression were left out. Findings and limits, study-wide: There were, on average, more expanded clones in CD8+ T cells than in CD4+. Both CD4+ and CD8+ T cell populations in blood had undergone clonal expansion by week 6 at 0.1 to 3.0 mg/kg. Also present in some nonresponders was a low level of normalized T-cell clonal expansion.

The origin of this receptor is an adult with an advanced solid tumor such as melanoma, head and neck, liver or kidney cancer. Sequenced material: CD4+ or CD8+ T cells sorted from blood, taken in a trial of the OX40 agonist ivuxolimab.

The DNA of the CDR3 is TGTGCTAGCAGTTTAGGACAGGCTTACAATGAGCAGTTCTTC. Translation: CASSLGQAYNEQFF. The rearrangement uses TRBV7-7 and TRBJ2-1; the match to TRBD1 covers 7 bases. This CDR3 has 14 amino acids. The germline V gene has CDR1 SSHAT and CDR2 FNYEAQ (reference sequence). The whole variable domain, filled in from reference TRBV7-7 and TRBJ2-1, reads GAGVSQSPRYKVTKRGQDVTLRCDPISSHATLYWYQQALGQGPEFLTYFNYEAQPDKSGLPSDRFSAERPEGSISTLTIQRTEQRDSAMYRCASSLGQAYNEQFFGPGTRLTVL.